This TCR beta chain comes out of a study of T cell responses to AZD1222 COVID-19 vaccine. Trimming removed 2 bases at V and 4 bases at J, with 14 bases between. In germline, CDR1 is WSHSY, CDR2 SAAADI. The CDR3 has 15 amino acids. This clone was recorded only once. The assay was immunoSEQ multiplex PCR, and TCRdb's table has in-frame clones only and misses some. The table lists 150,000 to 190,000 clones, 75% to 90% of them singletons. The sequence was obtained from an adult who had recovered from COVID-19. This chain connects TRBV10-2 to TRBJ1-1; D is perhaps TRBD1 (5 bases). The material was peripheral blood, obtained after recovery from COVID-19. The CDR3 is CASSEDGGSGTEAFF. The DNA for the CDR3 is TGCGCCAGCAGTGAGGATGGGGGATCGGGCACTGAAGCTTTCTTT.